This TCR beta chain was identified during a study of blood T cell repertoires in COVID-19. Turning to the study itself: Some COVID-19 samples were acute and others convalescent; all came from the United States, Italy and Spain.

As processed by the authors: The assay estimated nucleated cells by amplifying reference gene primers. Method: immunoSEQ multiplex PCR; TCRdb's copy keeps in-frame clones and lacks some. Clonal size and the V and J genes are those of that table, whereas D and trimming came from the DNA. The sample lists roughly 250,000 clones, 80% to 95% seen once, with around 2.6% in the top ten. During active infection, Seattle patients enrolled and were then monitored through disease. Germline-derived CDR1 and CDR2 are MNHEY and SVGAGI. This CDR3 spans 13 amino acids. V lost 6 bases and J lost 5, with 13 bases in between.

The source is a person aged 18-35 years with COVID-19, enrolled during active disease. Sequenced: peripheral blood. V is TRBV6-5 and J is TRBJ1-2, with D tentatively TRBD1 (5 bases). The CDR3 region has the DNA TGTGCCAGCAGCAAAGGGGTTTGGTATGGCTACACCTTC. Translation: CASSKGVWYGYTF.